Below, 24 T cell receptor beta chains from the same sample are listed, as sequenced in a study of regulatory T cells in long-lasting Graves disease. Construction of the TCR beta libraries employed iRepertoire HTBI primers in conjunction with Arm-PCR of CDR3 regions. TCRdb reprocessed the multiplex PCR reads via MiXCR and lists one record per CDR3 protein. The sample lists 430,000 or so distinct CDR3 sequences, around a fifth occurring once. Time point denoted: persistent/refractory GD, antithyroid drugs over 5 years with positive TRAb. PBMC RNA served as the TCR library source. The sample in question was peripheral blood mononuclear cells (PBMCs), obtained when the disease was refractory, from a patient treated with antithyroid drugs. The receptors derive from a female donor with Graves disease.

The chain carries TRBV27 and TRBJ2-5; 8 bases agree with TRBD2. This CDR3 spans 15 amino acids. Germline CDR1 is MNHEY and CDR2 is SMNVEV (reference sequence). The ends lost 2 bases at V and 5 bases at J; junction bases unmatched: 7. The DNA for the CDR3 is TGTGCCAGCAGTTTAACCGGGAGGGCCGCCGAGACCCAGTACTTC. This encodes CASSLTGRAAETQYF.

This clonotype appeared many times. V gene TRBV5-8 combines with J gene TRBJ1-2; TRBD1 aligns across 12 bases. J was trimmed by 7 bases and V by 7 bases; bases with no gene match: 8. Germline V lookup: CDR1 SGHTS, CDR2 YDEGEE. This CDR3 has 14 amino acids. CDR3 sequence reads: CASSGTGGSGGYTF. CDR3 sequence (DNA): TGTGCCAGCTCCGGGACAGGGGGCAGCGGTGGCTACACCTTC.

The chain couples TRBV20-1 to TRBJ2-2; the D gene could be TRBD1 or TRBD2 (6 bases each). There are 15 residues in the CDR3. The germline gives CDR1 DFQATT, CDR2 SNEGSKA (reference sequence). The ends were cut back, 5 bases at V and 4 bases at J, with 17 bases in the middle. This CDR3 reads CSARGHGGITGELFF. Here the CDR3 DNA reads TGCAGTGCTCGGGGGCACGGAGGAATCACCGGGGAGCTGTTTTTT.

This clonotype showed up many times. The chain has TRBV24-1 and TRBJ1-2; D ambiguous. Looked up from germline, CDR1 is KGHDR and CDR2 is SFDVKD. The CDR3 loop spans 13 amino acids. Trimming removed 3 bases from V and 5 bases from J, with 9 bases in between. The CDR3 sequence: CATSDGFLYGYTF. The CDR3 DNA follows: TGTGCCACCAGTGATGGCTTTCTGTATGGCTACACCTTC.

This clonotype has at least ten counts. The CDR3 bases are TGTGCCAGCAGTACGGTGGGCGTGAAGGGGTCTAACTATGGCTACACCTTC. As protein: CASSTVGVKGSNYGYTF. This chain joins TRBV6-1 and TRBJ1-2; possible D gene TRBD1, 5 bases. CDR3 length: 17 amino acids. In germline, CDR1 is MNHNS, CDR2 SASEGT. V lost 5 bases and J lost 0, with 19 bases in between.

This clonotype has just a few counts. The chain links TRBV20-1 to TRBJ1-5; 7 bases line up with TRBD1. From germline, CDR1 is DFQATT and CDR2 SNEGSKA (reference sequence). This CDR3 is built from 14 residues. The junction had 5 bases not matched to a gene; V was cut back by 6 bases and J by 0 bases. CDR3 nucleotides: TGCAGTGCCACTGACAGGGCTAGCAATCAGCCCCAGCATTTT. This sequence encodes CSATDRASNQPQHF.

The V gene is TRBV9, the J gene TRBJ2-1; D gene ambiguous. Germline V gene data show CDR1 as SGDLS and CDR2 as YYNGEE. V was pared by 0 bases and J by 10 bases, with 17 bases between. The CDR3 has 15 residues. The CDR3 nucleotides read TGTGCCAGCAGCGTAGACACTGGCTTACATATGGAGCAGTTCTTC. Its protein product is CASSVDTGLHMEQFF.

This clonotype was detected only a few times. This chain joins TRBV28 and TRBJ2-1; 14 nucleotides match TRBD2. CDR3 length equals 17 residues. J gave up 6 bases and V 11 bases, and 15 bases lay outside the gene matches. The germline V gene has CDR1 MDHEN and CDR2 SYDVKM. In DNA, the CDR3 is TGTGCCGCTAAGGGGACGGGACTAGCGGGAGTAGGCAATGAGCAGTTCTTC. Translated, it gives CAAKGTGLAGVGNEQFF. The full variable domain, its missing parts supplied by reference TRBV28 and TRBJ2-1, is DVKVTQSSRYLVKRTGEKVFLECVQDMDHENMFWYRQDPGLGLRLIYFSYDVKMKEKGDIPEGYSVSREKKERFSLILESASTNQTSMYLCAAKGTGLAGVGNEQFFGPGTRLTVL.

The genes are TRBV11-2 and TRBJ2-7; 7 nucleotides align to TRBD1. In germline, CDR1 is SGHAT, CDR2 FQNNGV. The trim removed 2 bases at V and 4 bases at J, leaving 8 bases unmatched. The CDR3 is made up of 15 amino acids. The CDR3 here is CASSLMNRGPYEQYF. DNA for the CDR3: TGTGCCAGCAGCTTAATGAACAGGGGACCGTACGAGCAGTACTTC. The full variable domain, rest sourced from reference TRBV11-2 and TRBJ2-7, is EAGVAQSPRYKIIEKRQSVAFWCNPISGHATLYWYQQILGQGPKLLIQFQNNGVVDDSQLPKDRFSAERLKGVDSTLKIQPAKLEDSAVYLCASSLMNRGPYEQYFGPGTRLTVT.

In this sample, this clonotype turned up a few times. The CDR3 nucleotides are TGCGCCAGCAGCTTGTCCCAGGGAAACACCGGGGAGCTGTTTTTT. It is translated as CASSLSQGNTGELFF. V is TRBV5-1 and J is TRBJ2-2; D might be TRBD1 (5 bases). This CDR3 contains 15 residues. Germline CDR1 reads SGHRS; CDR2 reads YFSETQ. The ends were cut back, 1 base at V and 2 bases at J, with 9 bases in the middle.

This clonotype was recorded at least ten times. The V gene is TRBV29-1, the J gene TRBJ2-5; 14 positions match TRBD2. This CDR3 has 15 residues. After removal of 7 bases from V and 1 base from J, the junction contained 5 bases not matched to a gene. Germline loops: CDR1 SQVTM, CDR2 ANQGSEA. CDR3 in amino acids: CSAGLAGGLQETQYF. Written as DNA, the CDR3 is TGCAGCGCCGGACTAGCGGGAGGCCTCCAAGAGACCCAGTACTTC.

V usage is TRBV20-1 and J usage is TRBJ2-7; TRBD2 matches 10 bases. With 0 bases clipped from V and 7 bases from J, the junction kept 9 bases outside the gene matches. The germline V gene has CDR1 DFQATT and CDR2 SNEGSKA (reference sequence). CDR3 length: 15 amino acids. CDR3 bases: TGCAGTGCTAGAGATCTAGCGGGGGATGCCTCAGAGCAGTACTTC. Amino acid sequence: CSARDLAGDASEQYF.

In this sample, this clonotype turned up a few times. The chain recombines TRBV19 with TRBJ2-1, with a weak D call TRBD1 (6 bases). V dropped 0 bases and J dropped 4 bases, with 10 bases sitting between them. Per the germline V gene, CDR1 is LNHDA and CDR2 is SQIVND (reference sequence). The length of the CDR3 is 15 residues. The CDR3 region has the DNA TGTGCCAGTAGTATAGAGGCCCAGGGGTACAATGAGCAGTTCTTC. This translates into CASSIEAQGYNEQFF.

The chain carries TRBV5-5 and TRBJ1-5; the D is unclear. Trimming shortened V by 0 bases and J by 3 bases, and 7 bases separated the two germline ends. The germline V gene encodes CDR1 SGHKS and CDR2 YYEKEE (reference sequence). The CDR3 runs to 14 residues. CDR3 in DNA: TGTGCCAGCAGCTTGGGCCTGGTCAATCAGCCCCAGCATTTT. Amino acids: CASSLGLVNQPQHF.

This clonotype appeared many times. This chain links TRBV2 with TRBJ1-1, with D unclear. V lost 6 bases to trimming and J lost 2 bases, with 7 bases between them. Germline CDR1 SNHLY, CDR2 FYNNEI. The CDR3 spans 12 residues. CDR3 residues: CASSTENTEAFF. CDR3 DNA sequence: TGTGCCAGCAGCACAGAAAACACTGAAGCTTTCTTT.

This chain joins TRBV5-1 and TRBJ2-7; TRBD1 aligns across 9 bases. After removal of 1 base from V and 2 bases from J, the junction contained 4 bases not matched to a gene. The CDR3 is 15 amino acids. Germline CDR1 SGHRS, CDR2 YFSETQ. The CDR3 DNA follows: TGCGCCAGCAGCTTGATAGGGACAGGGACCTACGAGCAGTACTTC. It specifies CASSLIGTGTYEQYF.

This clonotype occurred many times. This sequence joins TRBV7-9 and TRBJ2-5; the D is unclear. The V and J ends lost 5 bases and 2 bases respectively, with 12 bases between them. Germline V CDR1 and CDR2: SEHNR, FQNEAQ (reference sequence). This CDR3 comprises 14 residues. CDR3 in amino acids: CASSDGYPQETQYF. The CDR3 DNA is TGTGCCAGCAGCGATGGCTATCCTCAAGAGACCCAGTACTTC.

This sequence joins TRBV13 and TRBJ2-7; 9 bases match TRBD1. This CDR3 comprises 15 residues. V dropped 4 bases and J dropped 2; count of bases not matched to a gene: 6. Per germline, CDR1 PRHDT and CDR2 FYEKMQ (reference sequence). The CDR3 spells CASSSTGQGTYEQYF. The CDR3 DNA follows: TGTGCCAGCAGCTCCACGGGACAGGGAACCTACGAGCAGTACTTC.

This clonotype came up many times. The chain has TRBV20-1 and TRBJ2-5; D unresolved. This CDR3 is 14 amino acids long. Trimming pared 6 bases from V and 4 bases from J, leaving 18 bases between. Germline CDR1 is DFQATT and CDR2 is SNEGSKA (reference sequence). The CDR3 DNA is TGCAGTGCGACACACGCGTGGGGTCTAGAGACCCAGTACTTC. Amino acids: CSATHAWGLETQYF.

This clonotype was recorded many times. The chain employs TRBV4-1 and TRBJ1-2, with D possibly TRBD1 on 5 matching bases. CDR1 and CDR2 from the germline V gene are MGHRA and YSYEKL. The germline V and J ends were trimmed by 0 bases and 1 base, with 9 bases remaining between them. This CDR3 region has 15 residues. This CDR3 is CASSQDRASNYGYTF. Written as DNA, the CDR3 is TGCGCCAGCAGCCAAGACAGGGCGAGTAACTATGGCTACACCTTC.

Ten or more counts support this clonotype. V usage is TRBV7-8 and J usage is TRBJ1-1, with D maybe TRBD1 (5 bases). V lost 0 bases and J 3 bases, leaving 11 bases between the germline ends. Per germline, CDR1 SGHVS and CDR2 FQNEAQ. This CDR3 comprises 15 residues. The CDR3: CASSLAGLEHTEAFF. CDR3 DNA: TGTGCCAGCAGCTTAGCGGGGCTAGAGCACACTGAAGCTTTCTTT.

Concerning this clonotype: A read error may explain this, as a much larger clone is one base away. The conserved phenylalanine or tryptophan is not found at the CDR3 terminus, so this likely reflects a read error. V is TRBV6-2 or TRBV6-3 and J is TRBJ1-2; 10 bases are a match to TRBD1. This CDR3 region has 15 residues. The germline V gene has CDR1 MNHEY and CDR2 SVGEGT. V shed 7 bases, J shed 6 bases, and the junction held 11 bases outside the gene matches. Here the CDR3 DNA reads TGTGCCAGCACCGTTTCGACAGGGGGCGCGAATGGCTACACCCTC. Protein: CASTVSTGGANGYTL.

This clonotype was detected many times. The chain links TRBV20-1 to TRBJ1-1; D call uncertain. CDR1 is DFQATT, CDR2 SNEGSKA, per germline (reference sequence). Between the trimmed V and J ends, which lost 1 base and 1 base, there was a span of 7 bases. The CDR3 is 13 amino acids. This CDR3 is CSARGTENTEAFF. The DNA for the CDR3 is TGCAGTGCTAGAGGTACAGAGAACACTGAAGCTTTCTTT.

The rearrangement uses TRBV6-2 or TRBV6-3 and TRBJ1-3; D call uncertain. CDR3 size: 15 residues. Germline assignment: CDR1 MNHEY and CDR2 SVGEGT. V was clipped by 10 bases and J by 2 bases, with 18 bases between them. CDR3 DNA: TGTGCCACTCAAAGGAGGAAAAACGCTGGAAACACCATATATTTT. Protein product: CATQRRKNAGNTIYF.